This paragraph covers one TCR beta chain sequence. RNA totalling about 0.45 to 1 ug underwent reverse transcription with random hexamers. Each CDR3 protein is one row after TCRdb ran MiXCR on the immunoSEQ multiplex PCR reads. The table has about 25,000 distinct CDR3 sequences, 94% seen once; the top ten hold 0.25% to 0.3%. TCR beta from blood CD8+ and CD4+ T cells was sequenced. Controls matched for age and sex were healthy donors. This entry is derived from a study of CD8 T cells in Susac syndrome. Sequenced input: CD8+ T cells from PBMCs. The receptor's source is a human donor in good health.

CDR3 amino acids: CASSFADRETTDTQYF. In nucleotides, the CDR3 is TGTGCCAGCAGCTTCGCGGACAGGGAGACCACAGATACGCAGTATTTT. The V gene is TRBV7-9, the J gene TRBJ2-3; 8 positions agree with TRBD1. The J segment lost 2 bases and the V segment lost 3 bases, leaving 7 bases of the junction unmatched. Germline lookup yields CDR1 SEHNR and CDR2 FQNEAQ (reference sequence). This CDR3 contains 16 residues.